This record covers a single TCR beta chain. Germline CDR1 SNHLY, CDR2 FYNNEI. V was cut by 7 bases and J by 1 base, with 8 bases left in between. The CDR3 covers 13 residues. In the authors' methods: It was from reference gene primer amplification that nucleated cell counts were estimated. Method: immunoSEQ multiplex PCR; TCRdb's copy keeps in-frame clones and lacks some. V and J calls and clone size are given by that table; D and trimming were obtained from the DNA. The sample has some 270,000 clones; about 85% are singletons. Seattle enrolled patients during active infection and tracked them longitudinally. The data stem from a study of blood T cell repertoires in COVID-19. Study-level information: T cells, B-cell-depleted T cells, or PBMCs provided the cDNA or gDNA that served as material.

The rearrangement uses TRBV2 and TRBJ1-3, with D unclear. The sequencing input was peripheral blood. The sequence derives from a human donor with COVID-19, enrolled during active disease. The donor label of this sample is uncertain. The CDR3 sequence is CASTAQSGNTIYF. As DNA, the CDR3 is TGTGCCAGCACCGCACAGTCTGGAAACACCATATATTTT.